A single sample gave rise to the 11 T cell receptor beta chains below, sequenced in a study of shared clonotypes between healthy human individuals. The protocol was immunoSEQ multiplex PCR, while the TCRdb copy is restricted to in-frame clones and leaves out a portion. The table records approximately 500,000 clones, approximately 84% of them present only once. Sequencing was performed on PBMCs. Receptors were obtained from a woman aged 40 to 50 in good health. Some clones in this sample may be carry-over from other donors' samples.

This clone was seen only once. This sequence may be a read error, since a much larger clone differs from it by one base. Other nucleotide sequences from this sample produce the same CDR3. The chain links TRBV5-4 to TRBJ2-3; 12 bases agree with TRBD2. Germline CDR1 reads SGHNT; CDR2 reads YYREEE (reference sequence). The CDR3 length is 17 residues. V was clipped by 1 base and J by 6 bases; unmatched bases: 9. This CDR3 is CASSLWLAGGPSDTQYF. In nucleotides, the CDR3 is TGTGCCAGCAGCTTGTGGCTAGCGGGAGGGCCTTCCGATACGCAGTATTTT.

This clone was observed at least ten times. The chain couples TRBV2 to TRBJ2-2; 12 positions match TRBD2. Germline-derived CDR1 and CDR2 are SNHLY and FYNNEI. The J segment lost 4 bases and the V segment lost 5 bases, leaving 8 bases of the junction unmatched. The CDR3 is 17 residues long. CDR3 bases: TGTGCCAGCAGTCCTCTAGCGGGAGGGCCCCGCACCGGGGAGCTGTTTTTT. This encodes CASSPLAGGPRTGELFF. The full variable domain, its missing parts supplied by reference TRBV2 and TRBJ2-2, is EPEVTQTPSHQVTQMGQEVILRCVPISNHLYFYWYRQILGQKVEFLVSFYNNEISEKSEIFDDQFSVERPDGSNFTLKIRSTKLEDSAMYFCASSPLAGGPRTGELFFGEGSRLTVL.

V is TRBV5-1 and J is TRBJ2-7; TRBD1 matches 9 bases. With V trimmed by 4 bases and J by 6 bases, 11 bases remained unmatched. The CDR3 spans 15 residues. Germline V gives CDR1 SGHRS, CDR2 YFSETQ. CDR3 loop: CASSTSWTGVSEQYF. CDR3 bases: TGCGCCAGCAGCACCTCTTGGACAGGGGTCTCCGAGCAGTACTTC. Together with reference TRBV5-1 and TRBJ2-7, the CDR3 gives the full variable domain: KAGVTQTPRYLIKTRGQQVTLSCSPISGHRSVSWYQQTPGQGLQFLFEYFSETQRNKGNFPGRFSGRQFSNSRSEMNVSTLELGDSALYLCASSTSWTGVSEQYFGPGTRLTVT.

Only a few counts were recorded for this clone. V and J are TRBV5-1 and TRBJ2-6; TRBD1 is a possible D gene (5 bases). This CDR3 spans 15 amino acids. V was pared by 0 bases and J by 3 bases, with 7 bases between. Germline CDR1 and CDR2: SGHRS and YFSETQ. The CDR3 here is CASSLEGVGANVLTF. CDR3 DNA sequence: TGCGCCAGCAGCTTGGAAGGGGTTGGGGCCAACGTCCTGACTTTC.

CDR3 sequence (DNA): TGTGCCAGCAGCTTAGTAGCGGGATTACGGCAAGATACGCAGTATTTT. It encodes CASSLVAGLRQDTQYF. The chain has TRBV7-9 and TRBJ2-3; TRBD2 agrees at 8 bases. J lost 5 bases, V lost 1 base, and 8 bases had no gene match. The CDR3 contains 16 residues. Germline lookup yields CDR1 SEHNR and CDR2 FQNEAQ (reference sequence). The entire variable domain, with the rest obtained from reference TRBV7-9 and TRBJ2-3, is as follows: DTGVSQNPRHKITKRGQNVTFRCDPISEHNRLYWYRQTLGQGPEFLTYFQNEAQLEKSRLLSDRFSAERPKGSFSTLEIQRTEQGDSAMYLCASSLVAGLRQDTQYFGPGTRLTVL.

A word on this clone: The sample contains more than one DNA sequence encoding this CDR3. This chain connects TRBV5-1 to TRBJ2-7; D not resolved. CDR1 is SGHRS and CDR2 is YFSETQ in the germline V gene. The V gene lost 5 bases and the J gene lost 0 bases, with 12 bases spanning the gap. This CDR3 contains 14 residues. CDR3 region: CASSLAPGSYEQYF. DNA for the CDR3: TGCGCCAGCAGTCTGGCTCCGGGCTCCTACGAGCAGTACTTC.

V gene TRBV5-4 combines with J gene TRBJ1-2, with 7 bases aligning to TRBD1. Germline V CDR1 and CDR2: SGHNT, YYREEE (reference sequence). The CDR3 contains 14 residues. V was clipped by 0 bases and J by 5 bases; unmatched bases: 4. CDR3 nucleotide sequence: TGTGCCAGCAGCTTGGACAGGGGCTTATATGGCTACACCTTC. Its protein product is CASSLDRGLYGYTF.

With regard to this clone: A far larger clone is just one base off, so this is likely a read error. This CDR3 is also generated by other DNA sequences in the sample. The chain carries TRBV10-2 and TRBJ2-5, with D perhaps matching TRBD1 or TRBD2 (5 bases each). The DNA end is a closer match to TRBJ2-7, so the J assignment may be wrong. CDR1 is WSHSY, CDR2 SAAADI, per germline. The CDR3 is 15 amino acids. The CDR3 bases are TGCGCCAGCGGGGGAATTTGGGGGAACTCCTACGAGCAGTACTTC. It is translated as CASGGIWGNSYEQYF.

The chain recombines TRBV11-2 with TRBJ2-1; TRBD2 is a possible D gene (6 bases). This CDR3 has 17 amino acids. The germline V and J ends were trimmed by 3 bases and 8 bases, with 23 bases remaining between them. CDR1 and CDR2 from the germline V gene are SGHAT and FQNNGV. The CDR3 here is CASSFLGRNLPGDEQFF. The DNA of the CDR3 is TGTGCCAGCAGCTTCCTTGGGAGGAACCTGCCTGGGGATGAGCAGTTCTTC.

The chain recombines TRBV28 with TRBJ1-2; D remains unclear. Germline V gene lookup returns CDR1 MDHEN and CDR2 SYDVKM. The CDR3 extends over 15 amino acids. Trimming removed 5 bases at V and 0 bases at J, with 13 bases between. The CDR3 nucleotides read TGTGCCAGCAGTCCACTAGACACTACTAACTATGGCTACACCTTC. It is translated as CASSPLDTTNYGYTF.

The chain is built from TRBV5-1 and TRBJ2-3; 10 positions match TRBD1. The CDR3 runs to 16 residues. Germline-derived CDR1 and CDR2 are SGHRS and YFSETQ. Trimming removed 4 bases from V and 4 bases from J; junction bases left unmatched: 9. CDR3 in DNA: TGCGCCAGCAGCATAACGGGACAGGGGAGGGCAGATACGCAGTATTTT. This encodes CASSITGQGRADTQYF.